A selection of T cell receptor beta chains follows, all from one sample in a study of T-cell reconstitution after alpha-beta-depleted transplantation in children. TCRdb analysed the PCR reads with MiXCR anew, one entry per CDR3 protein. The sample contains 200,000 to 300,000 distinct CDR3 sequences, more than 10% of which appear only once. This specimen was PBMCs from the stem cell graft donor, taken from the stem cell graft. The source of these receptors is a human donor who donated a stem cell graft to a child with acute lymphoblastic leukemia. Both conserved end residues are part of each CDR3. D genes are given only for firm matches. Clone size, where shown, is once, few, many, or a class for clones that have expanded.

TRBJ2-1 | . | TRBV4-1 | many | CASSPPGHNNEQFF | TGCGCCAGCAGCCCTCCGGGACACAACAATGAGCAGTTCTTC
TRBJ2-7 | . | TRBV21-1 | . | CATGRAYEQYF | TGTGCCACGGGACGGGCCTACGAGCAGTACTTC
TRBJ2-1 | TRBD1 | TRBV28 | many | CASSFLQGDNEQFF | TGTGCCAGCAGTTTCCTTCAGGGGGACAATGAGCAGTTCTTC
TRBJ2-7 | . | TRBV7-9 | many | CASSPPTDIYEQYF | TGTGCCAGCAGCCCCCCGACAGACATCTACGAGCAGTACTTC
TRBJ2-1 | TRBD2 | TRBV20-1 | few | CSAQEGAGATIEQFF | TGCAGTGCACAAGAAGGGGCGGGAGCTACAATTGAGCAGTTCTTC
TRBJ1-2 | TRBD1 | TRBV7-2 | many | CASQTTGQGAFWGYTF | TGTGCCAGCCAAACAACTGGACAGGGGGCCTTTTGGGGCTACACCTTC
TRBJ1-1 | TRBD1 | TRBV5-6 | many | CASSPQGVTEAFF | TGTGCCAGCAGCCCCCAGGGGGTTACTGAAGCTTTCTTT
TRBJ2-3 | TRBD2 | TRBV4-2 | many | CASSQGLAGGPTDTQYF | TGTGCCAGCAGCCAAGGGCTAGCGGGAGGGCCGACAGATACGCAGTATTTT
TRBJ1-5 | TRBD1 | TRBV28 | many | CASSLYRTGNQPQHF | TGTGCCAGCAGTTTATATCGGACAGGGAATCAGCCCCAGCATTTT
TRBJ2-1 | TRBD2 | TRBV5-1 | . | CASSSTSGEQFF | TGCGCCAGCAGCTCGACTAGCGGAGAGCAGTTCTTC
TRBJ2-1 | TRBD2 | TRBV11-1 | . | CASSLRTSGRIHEQFF | TGTGCCAGCAGCCTACGCACTAGCGGGAGAATCCATGAGCAGTTCTTC
TRBJ2-1 | . | TRBV20-1 | many | CSATNPGRPSYNEQFF | TGCAGTGCTACAAACCCGGGGCGGCCCTCCTACAATGAGCAGTTCTTC
TRBJ2-1 | TRBD2 | TRBV29-1 | many | CSVEVAPSGSGFYEQFF | TGCAGCGTTGAAGTTGCGCCTAGCGGGAGTGGATTCTATGAGCAGTTCTTC
TRBJ2-1 | TRBD1 | TRBV7-3 | many | CASSLDRENEQFF | TGTGCCAGCAGCTTAGACAGGGAGAATGAGCAGTTCTTC
TRBJ2-5 | TRBD2 | TRBV7-2 | few | CASSPPKGLAGQETQYF | TGTGCCAGCAGTCCTCCGAAGGGTCTAGCGGGGCAAGAGACCCAGTACTTC
TRBJ1-4 | . | TRBV20-1 | many | CSARVSPVLGEKLFF | TGCAGTGCTAGGGTCTCGCCCGTGTTGGGTGAAAAACTGTTTTTT
TRBJ2-1 | TRBD2 | TRBV3-1 | many | CASSPSGYSYNEQFF | TGTGCCAGCAGTCCTAGCGGTTACTCCTACAATGAGCAGTTCTTC
TRBJ2-5 | TRBD1 | TRBV29-1 | many | CSVLSGTGEKTQYF | TGCAGCGTCCTCTCCGGGACAGGGGAGAAGACCCAGTACTTC
TRBJ1-2 | . | TRBV10-1 | few | CAAGSSEGGYTF | TGCGCTGCGGGCAGTTCCGAGGGAGGCTACACCTTC
TRBJ1-5 | . | TRBV28 | many | CASSPEGGPPQHF | TGTGCCAGCAGTCCCGAGGGGGGTCCGCCCCAGCATTTT
TRBJ2-7 | . | TRBV29-1 | many | CSVEEARSEQYF | TGCAGCGTTGAAGAAGCGAGATCCGAGCAGTACTTC
TRBJ2-3 | . | TRBV23-1 | . | CASFGQNTQYF | TGCGCCAGCTTCGGACAGAATACGCAGTATTTT
TRBJ1-1 | TRBD1 | TRBV20-1 | many | CSANRDRGPEAFF | TGCAGTGCAAACCGGGACAGGGGGCCTGAAGCTTTCTTT
TRBJ2-4 | . | TRBV7-9 | many | CASSLSELSENIQYF | TGTGCCAGCAGCTTAAGCGAGCTCTCGGAAAACATTCAGTACTTC
TRBJ2-4 | . | TRBV7-2 | many | CASSLEMRGRNIQYF | TGTGCCAGCAGCTTAGAAATGCGGGGGCGAAACATTCAGTACTTC
TRBJ2-7 | . | TRBV5-1 | many | CASSLGSGDPYEQYF | TGCGCCAGCAGCTTGGGTTCAGGGGATCCCTACGAGCAGTACTTC
TRBJ2-7 | . | TRBV25-1 | many | CASSAYRAEQYF | TGTGCCAGCAGTGCCTACAGGGCCGAGCAGTACTTC
TRBJ2-1 | . | TRBV5-1 | many | CASSLGTGSYNEQFF | TGCGCCAGCAGCTTGGGAACGGGCTCCTACAATGAGCAGTTCTTC
TRBJ2-1 | . | TRBV20-1 | many | CSARDPGRRHYNEQFF | TGCAGTGCTAGAGATCCGGGCCGCAGGCATTACAATGAGCAGTTCTTC
TRBJ1-1 | . | TRBV29-1 | many | CSVAPGPNTEAFF | TGCAGCGTTGCACCAGGACCGAACACTGAAGCTTTCTTT
TRBJ2-3 | TRBD2 | TRBV29-1 | many | CSVGGTRKDTQYF | TGCAGTGTAGGCGGGACTAGAAAAGATACGCAGTATTTT
TRBJ1-1 | . | TRBV27 | many | CASPPGIRSSKGHTEAFF | TGTGCCAGCCCCCCCGGGATTCGGTCTTCCAAGGGGCACACTGAAGCTTTCTTT
TRBJ2-2 | . | TRBV18 | . | CASFPTANTGELFF | TGTGCCAGTTTCCCTACAGCGAACACCGGGGAGCTGTTTTTT
TRBJ1-6 | . | TRBV7-2 | many | CASSPWVDSPLHF | TGTGCCAGCAGCCCCTGGGTAGATTCACCCCTCCACTTT
TRBJ2-3 | TRBD2 | TRBV20-1 | many | CSARGGLAGGVDTQYF | TGCAGTGCTAGAGGAGGACTAGCGGGAGGGGTAGATACGCAGTATTTT
TRBJ2-7 | . | TRBV28 | many | CASLGRAYEQYF | TGTGCCAGTCTGGGCAGGGCCTACGAGCAGTACTTC
TRBJ1-2 | . | TRBV30 | . | CAWGTGRPNYGYTF | TGTGCCTGGGGGACTGGAAGACCTAACTATGGCTACACCTTC
TRBJ1-1 | . | TRBV9 | many | CASSVASGRVNTEAFF | TGTGCCAGCAGCGTGGCTTCTGGCAGGGTGAACACTGAAGCTTTCTTT
TRBJ2-1 | . | TRBV28 | many | CASRNTFVKPENYNEQFF | TGTGCCAGCAGAAATACTTTCGTTAAACCCGAAAACTACAATGAGCAGTTCTTC
TRBJ2-7 | . | TRBV15 | . | CATSRDLFYEQYF | TGTGCCACCAGCAGAGACCTGTTCTACGAGCAGTACTTC
TRBJ2-5 | TRBD2 | TRBV20-1 | many | CSARPTSGGAQYF | TGCAGTGCTAGACCTACTAGCGGGGGGGCCCAGTACTTC
TRBJ2-1 | TRBD1 | TRBV28 | . | CASRTSTGADNEQFF | TGTGCCAGCAGGACATCGACAGGGGCTGACAATGAGCAGTTCTTC
TRBJ1-2 | TRBD1 | TRBV7-2 | once | CASSLTQGAVSLNYGYTF | TGTGCCAGCAGCTTAACACAGGGGGCGGTTAGTTTAAACTATGGCTACACCTTC
TRBJ2-7 | TRBD1 | TRBV28 | many | CASSSTRTGGTEQYF | TGTGCCAGCAGTTCTACCCGGACAGGGGGCACCGAGCAGTACTTC
TRBJ2-7 | . | TRBV20-1 | many | CSARDRREFEQYF | TGCAGTGCTAGAGACCGTCGGGAGTTCGAGCAGTACTTC
TRBJ2-2 | . | TRBV3-1 | many | CASSQEWGAASTGELFF | TGTGCCAGCAGCCAAGAATGGGGGGCGGCGAGCACCGGGGAGCTGTTTTTT
TRBJ2-1 | TRBD2 | TRBV2 | many | CASSGTSGTRDEQFF | TGTGCCAGCAGTGGGACTAGCGGGACGAGGGATGAGCAGTTCTTC
TRBJ1-1 | . | TRBV30 | few | CAWTTKSYFGAFF | TGTGCCTGGACCACCAAGTCATACTTTGGAGCTTTCTTT
TRBJ2-6 | . | TRBV20-1 | many | CSASDSSGANVLTF | TGCAGTGCTAGCGACAGCTCTGGGGCCAACGTCCTGACTTTC
TRBJ2-7 | TRBD1 | TRBV27 | many | CASSPQGADEQYF | TGTGCCAGCAGTCCACAGGGGGCGGACGAGCAGTACTTC
TRBJ1-5 | TRBD1 | TRBV6-2/TRBV6-3 | few | CASSYLQDRGGSNQPQHF | TGTGCCAGCAGTTACCTCCAGGACAGGGGTGGTAGCAATCAGCCCCAGCATTTT